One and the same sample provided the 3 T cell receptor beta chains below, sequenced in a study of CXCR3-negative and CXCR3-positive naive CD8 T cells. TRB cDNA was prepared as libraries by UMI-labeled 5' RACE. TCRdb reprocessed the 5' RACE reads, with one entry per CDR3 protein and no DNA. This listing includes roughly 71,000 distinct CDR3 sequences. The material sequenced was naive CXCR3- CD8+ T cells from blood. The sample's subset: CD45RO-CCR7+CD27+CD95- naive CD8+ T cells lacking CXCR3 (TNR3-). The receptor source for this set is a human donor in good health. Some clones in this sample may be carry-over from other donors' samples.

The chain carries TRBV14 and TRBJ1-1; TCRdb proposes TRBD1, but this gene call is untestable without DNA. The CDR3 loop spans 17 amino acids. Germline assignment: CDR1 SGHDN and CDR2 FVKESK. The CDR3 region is CASSQDLDIETRTEAFF.

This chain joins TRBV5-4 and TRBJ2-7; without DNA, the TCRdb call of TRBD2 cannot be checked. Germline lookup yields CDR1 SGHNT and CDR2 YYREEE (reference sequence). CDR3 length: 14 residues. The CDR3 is CASSPGLATYEQYF.

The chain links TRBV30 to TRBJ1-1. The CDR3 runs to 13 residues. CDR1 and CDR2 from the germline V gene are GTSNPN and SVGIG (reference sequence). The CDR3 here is CAWSVLGATEAFF.